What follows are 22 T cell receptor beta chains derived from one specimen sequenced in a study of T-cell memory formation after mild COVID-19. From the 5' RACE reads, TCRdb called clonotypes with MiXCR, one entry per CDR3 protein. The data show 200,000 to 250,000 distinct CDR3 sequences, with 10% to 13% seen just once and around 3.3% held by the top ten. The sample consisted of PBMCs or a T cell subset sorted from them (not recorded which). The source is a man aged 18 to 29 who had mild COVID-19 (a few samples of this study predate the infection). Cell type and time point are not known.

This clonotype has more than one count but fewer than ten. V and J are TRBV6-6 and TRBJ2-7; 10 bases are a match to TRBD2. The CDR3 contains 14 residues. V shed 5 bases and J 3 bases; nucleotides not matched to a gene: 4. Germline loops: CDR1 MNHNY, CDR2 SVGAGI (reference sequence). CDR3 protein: CASSMGTSVYEQYV. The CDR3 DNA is TGTGCCAGCAGTATGGGGACTAGCGTCTACGAGCAGTACGTC.

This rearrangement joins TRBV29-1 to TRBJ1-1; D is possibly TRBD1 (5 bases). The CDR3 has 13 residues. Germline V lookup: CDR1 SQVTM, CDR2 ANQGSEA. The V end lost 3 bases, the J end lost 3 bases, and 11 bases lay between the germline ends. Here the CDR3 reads CSVDRVLYTEAFF. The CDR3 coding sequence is TGCAGCGTTGACAGGGTCTTGTACACTGAAGCTTTCTTT.

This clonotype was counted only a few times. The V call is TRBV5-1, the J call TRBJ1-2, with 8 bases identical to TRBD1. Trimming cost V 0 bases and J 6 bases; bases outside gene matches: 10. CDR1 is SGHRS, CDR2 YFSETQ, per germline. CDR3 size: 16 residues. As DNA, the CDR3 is TGCGCCAGCAGCTTGGGGACAGGGCTCGTATCTAATGGCTACACCTTC. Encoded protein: CASSLGTGLVSNGYTF.

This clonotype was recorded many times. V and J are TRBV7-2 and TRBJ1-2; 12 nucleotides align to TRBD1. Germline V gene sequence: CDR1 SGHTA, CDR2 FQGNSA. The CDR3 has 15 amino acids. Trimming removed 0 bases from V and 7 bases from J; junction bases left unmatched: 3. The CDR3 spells CASSLAGQGAGGYTF. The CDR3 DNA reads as TGTGCCAGCAGCTTAGCGGGACAGGGGGCTGGTGGCTACACCTTC. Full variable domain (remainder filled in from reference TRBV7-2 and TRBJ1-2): GAGVSQSPSNKVTEKGKDVELRCDPISGHTALYWYRQSLGQGLEFLIYFQGNSAPDKSGLPSDRFSAERTGGSVSTLTIQRTQQEDSAVYLCASSLAGQGAGGYTFGSGTRLTVV.

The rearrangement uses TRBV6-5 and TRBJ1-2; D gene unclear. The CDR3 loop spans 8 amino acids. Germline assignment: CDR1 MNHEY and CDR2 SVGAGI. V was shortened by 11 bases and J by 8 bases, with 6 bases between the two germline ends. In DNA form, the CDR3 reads TGTGCCGCCGGGGGCTACACCTTC. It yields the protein CAAGGYTF.

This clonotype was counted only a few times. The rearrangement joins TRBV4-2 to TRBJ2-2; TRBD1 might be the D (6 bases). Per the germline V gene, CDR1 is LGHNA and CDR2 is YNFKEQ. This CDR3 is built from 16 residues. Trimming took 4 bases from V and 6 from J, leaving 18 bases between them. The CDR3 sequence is CASSPWGHSIPGELFF. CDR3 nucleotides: TGTGCCAGCAGCCCGTGGGGGCACTCTATCCCCGGGGAGCTGTTTTTT.

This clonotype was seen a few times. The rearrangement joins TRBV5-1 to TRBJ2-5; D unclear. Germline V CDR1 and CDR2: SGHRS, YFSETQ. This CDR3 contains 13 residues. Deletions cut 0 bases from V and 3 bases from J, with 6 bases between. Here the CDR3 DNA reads TGCGCCAGCAGCTTGGAGGCTAAAGAGACCCAGTACTTC. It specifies CASSLEAKETQYF.

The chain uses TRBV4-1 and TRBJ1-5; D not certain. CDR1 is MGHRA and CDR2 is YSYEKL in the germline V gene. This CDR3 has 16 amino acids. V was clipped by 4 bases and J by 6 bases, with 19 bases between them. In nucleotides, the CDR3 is TGCGCCAGCAGCCGGTCAGTGGAGGTGGAAAGTCAGCCCCAGCATTTT. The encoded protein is CASSRSVEVESQPQHF.

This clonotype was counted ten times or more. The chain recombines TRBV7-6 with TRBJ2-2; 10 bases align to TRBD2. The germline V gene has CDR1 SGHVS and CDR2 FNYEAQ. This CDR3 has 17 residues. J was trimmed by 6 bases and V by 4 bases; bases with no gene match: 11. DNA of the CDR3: TGTGCCAGCAGCTCCAATCCCGGGACTAGCGCCCCCGGGGAGCTGTTTTTT. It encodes CASSSNPGTSAPGELFF.

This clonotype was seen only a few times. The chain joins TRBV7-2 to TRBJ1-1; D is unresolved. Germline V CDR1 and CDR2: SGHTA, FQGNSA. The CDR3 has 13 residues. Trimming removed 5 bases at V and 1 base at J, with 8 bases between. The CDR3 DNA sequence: TGTGCCAGCAGCGATCGACAGAACACTGAAGCTTTCTTT. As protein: CASSDRQNTEAFF.

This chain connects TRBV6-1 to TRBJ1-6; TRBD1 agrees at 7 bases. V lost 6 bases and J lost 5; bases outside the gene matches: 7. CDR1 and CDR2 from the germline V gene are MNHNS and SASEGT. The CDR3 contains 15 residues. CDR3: CASRETGKDNSPLHF. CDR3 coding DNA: TGTGCCAGCAGAGAGACAGGGAAGGATAATTCACCCCTCCACTTT.

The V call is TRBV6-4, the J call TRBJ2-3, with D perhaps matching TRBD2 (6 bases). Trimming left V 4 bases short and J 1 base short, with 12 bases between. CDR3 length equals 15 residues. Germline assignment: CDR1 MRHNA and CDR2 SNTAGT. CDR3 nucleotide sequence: TGTGCCAGCAGTGCTGTCGGGGGAGGCACAGATACGCAGTATTTT. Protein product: CASSAVGGGTDTQYF.

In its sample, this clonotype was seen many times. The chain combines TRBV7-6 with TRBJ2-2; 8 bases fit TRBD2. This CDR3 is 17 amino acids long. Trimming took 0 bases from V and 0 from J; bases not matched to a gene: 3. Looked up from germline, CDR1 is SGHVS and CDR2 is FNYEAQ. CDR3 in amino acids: CASSLAGGAANTGELFF. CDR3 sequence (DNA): TGTGCCAGCAGCTTAGCCGGGGGGGCCGCGAACACCGGGGAGCTGTTTTTT.

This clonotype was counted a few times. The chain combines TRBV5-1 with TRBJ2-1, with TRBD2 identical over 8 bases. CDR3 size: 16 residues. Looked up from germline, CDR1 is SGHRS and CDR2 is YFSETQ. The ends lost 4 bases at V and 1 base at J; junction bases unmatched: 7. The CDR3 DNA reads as TGCGCCAGCAGCCCCCGGGAGGGGCATTCCTACAATGAGCAGTTCTTC. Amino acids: CASSPREGHSYNEQFF.

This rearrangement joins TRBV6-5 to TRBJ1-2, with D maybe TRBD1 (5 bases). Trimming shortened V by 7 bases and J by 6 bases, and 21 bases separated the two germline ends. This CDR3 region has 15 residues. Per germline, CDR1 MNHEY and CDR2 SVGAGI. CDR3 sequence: CASTRQIWGPHGYTF. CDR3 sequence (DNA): TGTGCCAGCACCCGACAGATCTGGGGACCGCATGGCTACACCTTC.

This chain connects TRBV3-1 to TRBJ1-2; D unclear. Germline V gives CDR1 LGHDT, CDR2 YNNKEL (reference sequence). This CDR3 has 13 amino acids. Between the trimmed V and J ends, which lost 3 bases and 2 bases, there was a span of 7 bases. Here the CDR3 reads CASSQAGNYGYTF. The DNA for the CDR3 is TGTGCCAGCAGCCAGGCGGGAAACTATGGCTACACCTTC.

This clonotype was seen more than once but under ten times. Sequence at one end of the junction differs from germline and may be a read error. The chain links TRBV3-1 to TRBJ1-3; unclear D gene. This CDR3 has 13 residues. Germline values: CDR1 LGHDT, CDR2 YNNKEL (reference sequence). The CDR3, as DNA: TGTGCCAGCAGCCAACGGGAATCCACAGACACTTGTTTT. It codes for CASSQRESTDTCF. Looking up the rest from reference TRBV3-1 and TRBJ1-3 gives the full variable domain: DTAVSQTPKYLVTQMGNDKSIKCEQNLGHDTMYWYKQDSKKFLKIMFSYNNKELIINETVPNRFSPKSPDKAHLNLHINSLELGDSAVYFCASSQRESTDTCFGEGSWLTVV.

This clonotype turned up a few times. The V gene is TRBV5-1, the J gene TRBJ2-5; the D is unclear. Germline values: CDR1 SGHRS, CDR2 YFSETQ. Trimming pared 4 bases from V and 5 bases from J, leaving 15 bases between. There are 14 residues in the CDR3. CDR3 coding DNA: TGCGCCAGCAGCCCCGGACCAGAAATGGAGACCCAGTACTTC. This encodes CASSPGPEMETQYF.

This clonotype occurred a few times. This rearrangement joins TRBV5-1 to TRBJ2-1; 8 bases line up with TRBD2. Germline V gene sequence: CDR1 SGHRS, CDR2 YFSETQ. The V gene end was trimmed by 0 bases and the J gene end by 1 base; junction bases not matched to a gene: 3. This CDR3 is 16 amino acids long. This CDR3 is CASSLERGNSYNEQFF. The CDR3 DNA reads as TGCGCCAGCAGCTTGGAGCGGGGGAATTCCTACAATGAGCAGTTCTTC.

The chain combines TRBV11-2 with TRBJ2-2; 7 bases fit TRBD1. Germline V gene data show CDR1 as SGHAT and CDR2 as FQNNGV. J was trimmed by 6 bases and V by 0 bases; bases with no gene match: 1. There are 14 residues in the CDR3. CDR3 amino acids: CASSLETGAGELFF. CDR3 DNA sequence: TGTGCCAGCAGCTTAGAAACAGGGGCCGGGGAGCTGTTTTTT.

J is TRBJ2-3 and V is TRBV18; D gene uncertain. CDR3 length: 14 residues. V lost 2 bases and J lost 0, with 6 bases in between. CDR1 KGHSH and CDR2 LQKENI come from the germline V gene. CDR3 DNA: TGTGCCAGCTCACCAGTCCCTAGCACAGATACGCAGTATTTT. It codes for CASSPVPSTDTQYF.

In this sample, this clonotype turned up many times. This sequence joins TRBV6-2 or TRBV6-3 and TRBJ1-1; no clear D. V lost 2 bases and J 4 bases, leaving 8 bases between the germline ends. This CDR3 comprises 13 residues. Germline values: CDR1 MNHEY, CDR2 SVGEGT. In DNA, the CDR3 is TGTGCCAGCAGTTACACATACTCCACTGAAGCTTTCTTT. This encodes CASSYTYSTEAFF.